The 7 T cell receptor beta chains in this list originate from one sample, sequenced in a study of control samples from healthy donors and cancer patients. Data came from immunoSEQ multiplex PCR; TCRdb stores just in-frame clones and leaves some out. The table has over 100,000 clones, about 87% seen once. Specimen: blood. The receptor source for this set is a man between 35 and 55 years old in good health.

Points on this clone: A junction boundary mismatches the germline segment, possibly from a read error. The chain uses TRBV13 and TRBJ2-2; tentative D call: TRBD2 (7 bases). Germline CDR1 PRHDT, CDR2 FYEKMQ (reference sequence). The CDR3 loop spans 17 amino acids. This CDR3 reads CASSLGRGALNPGELFF. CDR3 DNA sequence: TGTGCCAGCAGCTTAGGCCGGGGGGCGCTGAACCCCGGGGAGCTGTTTTTT.

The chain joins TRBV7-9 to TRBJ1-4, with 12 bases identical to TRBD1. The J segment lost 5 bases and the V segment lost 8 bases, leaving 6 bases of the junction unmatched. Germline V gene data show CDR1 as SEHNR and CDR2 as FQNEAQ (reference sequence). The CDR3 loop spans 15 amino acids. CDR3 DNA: TGTGCCAGCGCGGGACAGGGGGCACCCAATGAAAAACTGTTTTTT. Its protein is CASAGQGAPNEKLFF.

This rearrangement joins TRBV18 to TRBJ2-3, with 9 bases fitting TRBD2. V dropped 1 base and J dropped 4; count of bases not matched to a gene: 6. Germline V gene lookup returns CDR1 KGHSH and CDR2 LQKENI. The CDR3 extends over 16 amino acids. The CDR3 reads CASSPRGAGGADTQYF. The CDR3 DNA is TGTGCCAGCTCACCACGAGGAGCGGGGGGCGCAGATACGCAGTATTTT. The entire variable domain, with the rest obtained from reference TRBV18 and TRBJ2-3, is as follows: NAGVMQNPRHLVRRRGQEARLRCSPMKGHSHVYWYRQLPEEGLKFMVYLQKENIIDESGMPKERFSAEFPKEGPSILRIQQVVRGDSAAYFCASSPRGAGGADTQYFGPGTRLTVL.

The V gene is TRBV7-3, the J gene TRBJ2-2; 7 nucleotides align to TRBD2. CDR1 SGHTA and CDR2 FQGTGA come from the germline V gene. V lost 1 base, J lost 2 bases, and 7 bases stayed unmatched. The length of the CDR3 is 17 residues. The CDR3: CASSLIPGTINTGELFF. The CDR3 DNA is TGTGCCAGCAGCTTAATCCCCGGGACTATAAACACCGGGGAGCTGTTTTTT.

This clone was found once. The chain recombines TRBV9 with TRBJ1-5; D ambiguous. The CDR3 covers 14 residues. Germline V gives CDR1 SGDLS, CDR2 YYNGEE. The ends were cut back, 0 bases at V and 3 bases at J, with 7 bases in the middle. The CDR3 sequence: CASSVGQDNQPQHF. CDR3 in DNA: TGTGCCAGCAGCGTAGGTCAGGACAATCAGCCCCAGCATTTT.

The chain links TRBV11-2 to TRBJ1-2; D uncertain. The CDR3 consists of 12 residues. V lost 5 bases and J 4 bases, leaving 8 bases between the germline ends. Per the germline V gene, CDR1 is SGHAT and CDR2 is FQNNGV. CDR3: CASSPLSYGYTF. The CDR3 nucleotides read TGTGCCAGCAGCCCCCTATCCTATGGCTACACCTTC.

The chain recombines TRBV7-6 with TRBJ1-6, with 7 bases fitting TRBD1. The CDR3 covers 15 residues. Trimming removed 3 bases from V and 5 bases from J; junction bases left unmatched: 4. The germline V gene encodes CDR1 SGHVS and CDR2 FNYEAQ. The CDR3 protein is CASSFSGTDNSPLHF. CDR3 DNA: TGTGCCAGCAGCTTCTCTGGGACAGATAATTCACCCCTCCACTTT.